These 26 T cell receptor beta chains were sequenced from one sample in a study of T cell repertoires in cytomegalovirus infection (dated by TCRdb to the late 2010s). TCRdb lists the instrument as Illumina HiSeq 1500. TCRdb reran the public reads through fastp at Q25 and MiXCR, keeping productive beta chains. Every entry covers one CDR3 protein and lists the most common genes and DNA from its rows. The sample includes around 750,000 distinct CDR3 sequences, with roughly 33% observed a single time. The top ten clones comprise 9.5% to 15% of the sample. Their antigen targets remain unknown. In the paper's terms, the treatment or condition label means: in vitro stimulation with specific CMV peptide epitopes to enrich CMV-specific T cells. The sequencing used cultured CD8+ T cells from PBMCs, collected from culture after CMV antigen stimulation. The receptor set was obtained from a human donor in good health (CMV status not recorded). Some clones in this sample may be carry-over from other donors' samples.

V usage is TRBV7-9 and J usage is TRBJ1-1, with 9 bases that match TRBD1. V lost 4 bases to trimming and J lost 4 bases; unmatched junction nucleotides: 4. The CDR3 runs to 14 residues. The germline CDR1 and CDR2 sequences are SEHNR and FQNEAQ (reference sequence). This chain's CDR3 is CASSSQGAATEAFF. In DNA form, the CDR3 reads TGTGCCAGCAGCTCACAGGGGGCGGCCACTGAAGCTTTCTTT.

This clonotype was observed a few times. Here the CDR3 reads CYQGAPGPLGSDTQYF. The DNA of the CDR3 is TGTTACCAAGGGGCTCCGGGACCCCTCGGGTCAGATACGCAGTATTTT. The genes are TRBV11-3 and TRBJ2-3, with D possibly called TRBD1 or TRBD2 (5 bases each). This CDR3 is built from 16 residues. Looked up from germline, CDR1 is SGHNT and CDR2 is YENEEA.

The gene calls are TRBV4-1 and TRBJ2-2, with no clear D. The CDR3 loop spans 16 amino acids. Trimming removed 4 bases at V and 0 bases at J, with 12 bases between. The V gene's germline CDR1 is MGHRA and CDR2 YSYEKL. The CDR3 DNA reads TGCGCCAGCAGCCTAAACGAACTCTCGAACACCGGGGAGCTGTTTTTT. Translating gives CASSLNELSNTGELFF.

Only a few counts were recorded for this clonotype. The CDR3 DNA is TGTGCCAGCAGCGTAGGCGGGAAAGAGACCCAGTACTTC. Translation: CASSVGGKETQYF. The chain carries TRBV9 and TRBJ2-5; possibly TRBD2 for D (6 bases). Germline lookup yields CDR1 SGDLS and CDR2 YYNGEE. This CDR3 contains 13 residues. V was clipped by 0 bases and J by 3 bases, with 6 bases between them.

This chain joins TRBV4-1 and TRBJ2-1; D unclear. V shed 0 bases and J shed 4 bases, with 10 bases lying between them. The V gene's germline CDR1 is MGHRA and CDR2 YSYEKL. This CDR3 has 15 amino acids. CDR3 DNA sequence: TGCGCCAGCAGCCAAGAATCAGCAGATTACAATGAGCAGTTCTTC. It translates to CASSQESADYNEQFF.

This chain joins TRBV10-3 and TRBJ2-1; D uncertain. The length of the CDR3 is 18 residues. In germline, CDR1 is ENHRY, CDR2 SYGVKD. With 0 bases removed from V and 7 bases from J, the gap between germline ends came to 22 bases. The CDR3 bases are TGTGCCATCAGTGAGTCGTTCCTGACTCGGTCGAGAAATAATGAGCAGTTCTTC. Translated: CAISESFLTRSRNNEQFF.

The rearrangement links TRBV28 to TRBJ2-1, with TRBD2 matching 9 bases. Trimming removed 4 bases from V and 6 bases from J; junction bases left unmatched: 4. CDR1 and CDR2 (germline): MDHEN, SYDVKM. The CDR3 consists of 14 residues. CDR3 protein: CASSSSGASNEQFF. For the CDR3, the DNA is TGTGCCAGCAGTTCTAGCGGGGCGAGCAATGAGCAGTTCTTC.

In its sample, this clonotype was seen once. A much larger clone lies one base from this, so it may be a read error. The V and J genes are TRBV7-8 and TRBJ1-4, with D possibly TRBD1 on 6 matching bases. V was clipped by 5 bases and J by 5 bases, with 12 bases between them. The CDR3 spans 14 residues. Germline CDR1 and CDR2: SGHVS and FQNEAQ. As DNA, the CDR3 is TGTGCCAGCAGCAAGGACAGAACAAATGAAAAACTGTTTTTT. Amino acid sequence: CASSKDRTNEKLFF.

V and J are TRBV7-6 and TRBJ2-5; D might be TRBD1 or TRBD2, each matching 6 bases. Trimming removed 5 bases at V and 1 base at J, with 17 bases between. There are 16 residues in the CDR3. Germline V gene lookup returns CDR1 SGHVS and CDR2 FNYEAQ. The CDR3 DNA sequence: TGTGCCAGCAGCCCCAGGTCGGGGGCCCTCCAAGAGACCCAGTACTTC. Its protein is CASSPRSGALQETQYF. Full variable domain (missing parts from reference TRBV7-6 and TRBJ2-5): GAGVSQSPRYKVTKRGQDVALRCDPISGHVSLYWYRQALGQGPEFLTYFNYEAQQDKSGLPNDRFSAERPEGSISTLTIQRTEQRDSAMYRCASSPRSGALQETQYFGPGTRLLVL.

CDR3 region: CSARGGQAYSNQPQHF. The CDR3 coding sequence is TGCAGTGCTAGAGGAGGGCAGGCTTATAGCAATCAGCCCCAGCATTTT. V and J are TRBV20-1 and TRBJ1-5, with D unresolved. From germline, CDR1 is DFQATT and CDR2 SNEGSKA (reference sequence). The CDR3 spans 16 residues. The germline V and J ends were trimmed by 1 base and 0 bases, with 13 bases remaining between them.

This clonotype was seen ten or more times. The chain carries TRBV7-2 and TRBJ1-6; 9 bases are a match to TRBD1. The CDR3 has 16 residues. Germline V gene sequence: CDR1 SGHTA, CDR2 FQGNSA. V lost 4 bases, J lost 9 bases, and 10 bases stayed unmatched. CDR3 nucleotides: TGTGCCAGCAGCTCTCTAACCGGGACAGGGTTTTCACCCCTCCACTTT. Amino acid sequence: CASSSLTGTGFSPLHF.

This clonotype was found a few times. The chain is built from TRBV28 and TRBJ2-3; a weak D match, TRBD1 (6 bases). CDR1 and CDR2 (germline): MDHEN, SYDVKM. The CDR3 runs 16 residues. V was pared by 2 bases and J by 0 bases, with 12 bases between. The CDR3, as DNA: TGTGCCAGCAGTTTAACTCCGGGACACAGCACAGATACGCAGTATTTT. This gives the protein CASSLTPGHSTDTQYF.

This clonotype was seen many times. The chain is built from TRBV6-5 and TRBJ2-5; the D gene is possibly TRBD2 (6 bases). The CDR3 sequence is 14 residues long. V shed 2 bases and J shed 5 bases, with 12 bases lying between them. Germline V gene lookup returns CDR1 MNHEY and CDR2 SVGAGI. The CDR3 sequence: CASSYGGSGETQYF. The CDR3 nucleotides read TGTGCCAGCAGTTACGGGGGGTCGGGCGAGACCCAGTACTTC.

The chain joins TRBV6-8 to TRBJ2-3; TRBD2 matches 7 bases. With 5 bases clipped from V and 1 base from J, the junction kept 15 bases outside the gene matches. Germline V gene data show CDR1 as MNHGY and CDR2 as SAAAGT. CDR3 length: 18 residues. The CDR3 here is CASSQHLLGAGGTDTQYF. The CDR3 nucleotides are TGTGCCAGCAGTCAACACCTCCTCGGGGCGGGGGGCACAGATACGCAGTATTTT.

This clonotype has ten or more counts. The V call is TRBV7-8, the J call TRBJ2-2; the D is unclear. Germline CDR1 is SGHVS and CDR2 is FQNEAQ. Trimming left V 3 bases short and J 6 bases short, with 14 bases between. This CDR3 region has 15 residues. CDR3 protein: CASSFSSVEPGELFF. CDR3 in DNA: TGTGCCAGCAGCTTTAGTTCAGTGGAACCCGGGGAGCTGTTTTTT.

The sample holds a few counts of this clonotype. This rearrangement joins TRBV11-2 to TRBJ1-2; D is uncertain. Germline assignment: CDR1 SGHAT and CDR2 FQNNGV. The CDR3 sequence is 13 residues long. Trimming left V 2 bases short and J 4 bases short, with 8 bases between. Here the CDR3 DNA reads TGTGCCAGCAGCTTAAACAGAGCCTATGGCTACACCTTC. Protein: CASSLNRAYGYTF.

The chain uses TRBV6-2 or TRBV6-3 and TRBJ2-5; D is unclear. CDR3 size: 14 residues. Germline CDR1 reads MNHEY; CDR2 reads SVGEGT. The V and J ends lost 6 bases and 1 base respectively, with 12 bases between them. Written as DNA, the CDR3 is TGTGCCAGCAGGCAATACATCCGCCAAGAGACCCAGTACTTC. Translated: CASRQYIRQETQYF.

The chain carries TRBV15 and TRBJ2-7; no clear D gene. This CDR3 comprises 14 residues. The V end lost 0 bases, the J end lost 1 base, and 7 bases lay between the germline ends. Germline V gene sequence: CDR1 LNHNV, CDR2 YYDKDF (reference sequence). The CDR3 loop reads CATSRDDQSYEQYV. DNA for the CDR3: TGTGCCACCAGCAGAGATGATCAATCCTACGAGCAGTACGTC.

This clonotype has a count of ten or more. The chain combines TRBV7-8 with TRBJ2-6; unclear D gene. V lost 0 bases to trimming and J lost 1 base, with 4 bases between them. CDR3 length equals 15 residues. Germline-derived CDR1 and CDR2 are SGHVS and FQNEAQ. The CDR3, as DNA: TGTGCCAGCAGCTTAGCGCGGTCTGGGGCCAACGTCCTGACTTTC. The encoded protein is CASSLARSGANVLTF.

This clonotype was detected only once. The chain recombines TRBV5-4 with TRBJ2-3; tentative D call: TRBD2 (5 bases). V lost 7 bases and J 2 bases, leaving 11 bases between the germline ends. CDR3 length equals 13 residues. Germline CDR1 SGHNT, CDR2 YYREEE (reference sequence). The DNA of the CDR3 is TGTGCCAGCGAGAGGGATTTCACAGATACGCAGTATTTT. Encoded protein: CASERDFTDTQYF.

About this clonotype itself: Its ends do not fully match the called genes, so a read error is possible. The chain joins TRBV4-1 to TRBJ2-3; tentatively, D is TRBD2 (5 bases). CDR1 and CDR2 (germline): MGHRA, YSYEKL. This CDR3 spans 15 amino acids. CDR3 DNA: TGTGCCAGCAGCCAAGAAGGACTCCTCGCAGATACGCAGTATTTT. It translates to CASSQEGLLADTQYF.

The CDR3 sequence: CASSTLAGGPTDTQYF. In DNA, the CDR3 is TGTGCCAGCAGCACTTTAGCGGGGGGGCCCACAGATACGCAGTATTTT. This sequence joins TRBV7-9 and TRBJ2-3, with TRBD2 matching over 11 bases. V trimming: 5 bases; J trimming: 2 bases; junction bases outside the gene matches: 6. Germline CDR1 and CDR2: SEHNR and FQNEAQ (reference sequence). The CDR3 spans 16 residues.

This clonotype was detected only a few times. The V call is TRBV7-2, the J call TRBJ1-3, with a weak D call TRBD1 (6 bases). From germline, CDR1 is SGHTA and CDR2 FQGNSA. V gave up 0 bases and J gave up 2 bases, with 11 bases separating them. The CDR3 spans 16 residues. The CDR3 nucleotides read TGTGCCAGCAGCTTAGCCTCCGAGGGGGCTGGAAACACCATATATTTT. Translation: CASSLASEGAGNTIYF.

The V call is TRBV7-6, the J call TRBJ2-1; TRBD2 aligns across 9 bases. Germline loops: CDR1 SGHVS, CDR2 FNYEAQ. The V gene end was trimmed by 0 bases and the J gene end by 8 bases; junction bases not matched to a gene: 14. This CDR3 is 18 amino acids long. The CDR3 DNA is TGTGCCAGCAGCTTAGCCGGGGCCTATGTCTTAGCGGGAGATGAGCAGTTCTTC. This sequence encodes CASSLAGAYVLAGDEQFF.

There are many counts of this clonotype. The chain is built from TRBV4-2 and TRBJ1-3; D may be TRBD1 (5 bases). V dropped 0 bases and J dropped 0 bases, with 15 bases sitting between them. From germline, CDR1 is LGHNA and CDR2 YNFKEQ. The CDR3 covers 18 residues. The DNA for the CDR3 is TGTGCCAGCAGCCAAGATCATTTAGGGGACTACTCTGGAAACACCATATATTTT. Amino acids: CASSQDHLGDYSGNTIYF.

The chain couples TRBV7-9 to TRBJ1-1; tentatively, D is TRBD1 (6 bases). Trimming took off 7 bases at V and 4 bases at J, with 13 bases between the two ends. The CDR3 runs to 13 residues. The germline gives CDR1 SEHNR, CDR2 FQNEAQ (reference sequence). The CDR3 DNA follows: TGTGCCAGCACGGGGGGGCATGGCACTGAAGCTTTCTTT. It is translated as CASTGGHGTEAFF.